Listed here is a single TCR beta chain. It has no known antigen specificity. Per-base quality was not reported, and no clone a single base away is much larger than it. The germline V gene provides CDR1 MDHEN and CDR2 SYDVKM. Here V drops 4 bases and J drops 1 base, and the junction holds 2 bases not matched to any gene. There are 15 amino acids in the CDR3, from cysteine to phenylalanine inclusive. Here the CDR3 DNA is all that survives: 45 bases in frame from base 1. In the prospective study, participants were about 18 to 95 years old, resided in about two dozen geographic areas of the United States, and were enrolled through a virtual design. In the prospective study, participants were assigned to cohorts based on the clinical history participants reported in a screening survey and a study questionnaire. Recovered participants in ImmuneRACE Cohort 3 were defined as having two consecutive negative NP/OP PCR tests, clearance from a healthcare professional, or resolution of symptoms. In the prospective study, mobile phlebotomists collected whole blood, serum and a nasopharyngeal or oropharyngeal swab from each participant. Prospective study participants could optionally give additional blood draws and questionnaires over an approximately two-month period. Before DNA extraction, blood samples from the prospective study were shipped at room temperature or frozen.

TCRbeta CDR3 regions were amplified from genomic DNA using the immunoSEQ Assay, a bias-controlled multiplex PCR. In the authors' own workflow: Nucleated cell counts per sample were estimated from amplification of reference gene primers within the assay. To quantify the absolute abundance of each unique TCRbeta CDR3 rearrangement, sequence reads were collapsed and filtered. For each sample, productive Simpson clonality was calculated as the square root of Simpson's diversity index over productive rearrangements. TCRdb re-hosts the immuneACCESS table, in-frame sequences only. Its copies lack some clones; in the studies checked, an unresolved V gene accounts for under half of them, and the cause for the rest is not known. D and trimming were read from the DNA, whereas the V and J calls and clone size are those reported in that table. The sample profile shows some 510,000 clones; approximately 88% of them were found once. The ten largest clonotypes hold over 1.5% of the sample.

This record comes from a study of blood T cell repertoires in COVID-19 (dated by TCRdb to about 2020). With respect to the entire study: Collaborator samples came from the United States, Italy and Spain and covered acute and convalescent phases of COVID-19. The sample metadata nearly always contained a de-identified subject ID, COVID-19 status, age in years and sex. The repertoires were released in a freely available public database meant as a resource for research on the immune response to SARS-CoV-2. The material from the prospective study consisted of cDNA or gDNA derived from T cells, B-cell-depleted T cells, or PBMCs. Deeply sampled blood TCRbeta repertoires from subjects exposed to, actively infected with, or recovered from COVID-19 were included in the dataset. Where available, HLA class I and class II types were obtained from metadata supplied by the sample provider rather than from assay-based typing. Samples came from the ongoing ImmuneRACE study (first 160 participants) plus 1,254 subjects from 6 global collaborators.

Broad study findings and their caveats: How much clinical and demographic metadata was included differed by source and by participant, and the metadata was provided uncurated.

The material sequenced was PBMCs or T cells enriched from blood (not recorded which). The rearranged segments are TRBV28 and TRBJ1-5, with 9 bases aligning to TRBD1. This clonotype was sampled from a woman in her thirties or forties who had recovered from COVID-19. The CDR3: CASSSGTGSNQPQHF. The bases are TGTGCCAGCAGTTCAGGGACAGGGAGCAATCAGCCCCAGCATTTT.